The 10 T cell receptor beta chains listed next were all sequenced from one sample in a study of cytomegalovirus exposure and HLA in healthy donors. The PCR was carried out with 60 Vbeta primers and 13 Jbeta primers. Profiling relied on immunoSEQ multiplex PCR, and the TCRdb table lists in-frame clones only, not all of them. The data show around 200,000 clones, roughly 80% seen once. Sequencing input: PBMCs. The receptors here all came from a woman aged 30 to 39 in good health and CMV-seropositive.

This chain uses TRBV19 with TRBJ2-1; TRBD2 aligns across 9 bases. The V gene's germline CDR1 is LNHDA and CDR2 SQIVND (reference sequence). The ends lost 0 bases at V and 3 bases at J; junction bases unmatched: 6. This CDR3 contains 17 residues. The chain's CDR3 is CASSIDIAGEFYNEQFF. The DNA of the CDR3 is TGTGCCAGTAGTATAGATATAGCGGGAGAATTCTACAATGAGCAGTTCTTC.

CDR3 residues: CASSTHRERYEQYF. The CDR3 bases are TGTGCCAGCAGTACCCACAGGGAGCGCTACGAGCAGTACTTC. This chain links TRBV28 with TRBJ2-7; D may be TRBD1 (6 bases). CDR1 and CDR2 (germline): MDHEN, SYDVKM. The ends were cut back, 5 bases at V and 3 bases at J, with 14 bases in the middle. The CDR3 runs to 14 residues.

The CDR3 nucleotides read TGTGCCAGCAGCTTTGACAGGGGTTTTGGCTACACCTTC. Amino acids: CASSFDRGFGYTF. The chain links TRBV7-2 to TRBJ1-2, with 8 bases fitting TRBD1. CDR1 and CDR2 (germline): SGHTA, FQGNSA. The CDR3 length is 13 residues. Trimming cost V 3 bases and J 7 bases; bases outside gene matches: 4. Variable domain in full (rest from reference TRBV7-2 and TRBJ1-2): GAGVSQSPSNKVTEKGKDVELRCDPISGHTALYWYRQSLGQGLEFLIYFQGNSAPDKSGLPSDRFSAERTGGSVSTLTIQRTQQEDSAVYLCASSFDRGFGYTFGSGTRLTVV.

The chain employs TRBV19 and TRBJ1-1, with no clear D. The CDR3 runs 12 residues. Trimming took off 3 bases at V and 0 bases at J, with 2 bases between the two ends. Germline lookup yields CDR1 LNHDA and CDR2 SQIVND (reference sequence). CDR3 in amino acids: CASSIVNTEAFF. The CDR3 DNA follows: TGTGCCAGTAGTATCGTGAACACTGAAGCTTTCTTT. The full variable domain, rest sourced from reference TRBV19 and TRBJ1-1, is DGGITQSPKYLFRKEGQNVTLSCEQNLNHDAMYWYRQDPGQGLRLIYYSQIVNDFQKGDIAEGYSVSREKKESFPLTVTSAQKNPTAFYLCASSIVNTEAFFGQGTRLTVV.

V and J are TRBV19 and TRBJ1-5; D not resolved. Trimming left V 0 bases short and J 0 bases short, with 12 bases between. Per germline, CDR1 LNHDA and CDR2 SQIVND (reference sequence). This CDR3 contains 17 residues. CDR3 nucleotides: TGTGCCAGTAGTATAGATCTAAGTGCCTATAGCAATCAGCCCCAGCATTTT. Its protein product is CASSIDLSAYSNQPQHF.

V gene TRBV5-1 combines with J gene TRBJ1-6; tentatively, D is TRBD1 (6 bases). This CDR3 is 16 amino acids long. V was trimmed by 0 bases and J by 9 bases, leaving 16 bases between them. CDR1 is SGHRS, CDR2 YFSETQ, per germline. The CDR3 spells CASSLAGGIGGSPLHF. CDR3 nucleotide sequence: TGCGCCAGCAGCTTGGCGGGGGGCATTGGTGGTTCACCCCTCCACTTT. Full variable domain (missing parts from reference TRBV5-1 and TRBJ1-6): KAGVTQTPRYLIKTRGQQVTLSCSPISGHRSVSWYQQTPGQGLQFLFEYFSETQRNKGNFPGRFSGRQFSNSRSEMNVSTLELGDSALYLCASSLAGGIGGSPLHFGNGTRLTVT.

The chain recombines TRBV7-9 with TRBJ2-7; D is unclear. The CDR3 consists of 14 residues. CDR1 and CDR2 (germline): SEHNR, FQNEAQ (reference sequence). Trimming took 3 bases from V and 7 from J, leaving 16 bases between them. Here the CDR3 DNA reads TGTGCCAGCAGCTTCGGAGCCCCTCCTGGTGAGCAGTACTTC. Translating it yields CASSFGAPPGEQYF.

The chain recombines TRBV6-1 with TRBJ2-1; TRBD1 matches at 10 bases. Trimming took 5 bases from V and 7 from J; bases not matched to a gene: 5. The CDR3 sequence is 14 residues long. Germline values: CDR1 MNHNS, CDR2 SASEGT. The CDR3 sequence is CASSSGQGVNEQFF. Here the CDR3 DNA reads TGTGCCAGCAGTTCCGGACAGGGGGTGAATGAGCAGTTCTTC.

This chain uses TRBV2 with TRBJ2-5, with D possibly being TRBD1 or TRBD2 (5 bases each). The DNA end is more similar to TRBJ2-7, so the J call may be wrong. Germline loops: CDR1 SNHLY, CDR2 FYNNEI. The CDR3 is made up of 12 amino acids. The chain's CDR3 is CASIGGSYEQYF. The CDR3 DNA sequence: TGTGCCAGCATTGGGGGCTCCTACGAGCAGTACTTC.

The V call is TRBV11-2, the J call TRBJ1-4; maybe TRBD1 (6 bases). Germline assignment: CDR1 SGHAT and CDR2 FQNNGV. Trimming stripped 3 bases from V and 8 bases from J, with 13 bases between. This CDR3 has 14 amino acids. The CDR3 coding sequence is TGTGCCAGCAGCTTTACAGGGTTCGGCGAAAAACTGTTTTTT. Translation gives CASSFTGFGEKLFF.